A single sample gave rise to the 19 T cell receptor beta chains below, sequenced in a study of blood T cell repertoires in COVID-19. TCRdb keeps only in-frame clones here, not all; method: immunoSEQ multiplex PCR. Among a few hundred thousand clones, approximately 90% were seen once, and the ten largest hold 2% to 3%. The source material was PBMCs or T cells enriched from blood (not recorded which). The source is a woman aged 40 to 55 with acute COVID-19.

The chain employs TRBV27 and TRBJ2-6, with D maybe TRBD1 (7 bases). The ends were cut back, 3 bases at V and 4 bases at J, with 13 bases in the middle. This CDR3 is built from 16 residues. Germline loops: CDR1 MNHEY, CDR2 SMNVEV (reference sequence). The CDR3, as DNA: TGTGCCAGCAGTTTGCTCAGGGGGAGGGGGGCCAACGTCCTGACTTTC. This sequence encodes CASSLLRGRGANVLTF.

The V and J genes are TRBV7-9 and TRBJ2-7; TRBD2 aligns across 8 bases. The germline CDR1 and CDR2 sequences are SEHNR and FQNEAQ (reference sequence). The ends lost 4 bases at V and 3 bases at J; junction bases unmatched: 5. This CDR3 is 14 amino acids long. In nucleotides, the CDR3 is TGTGCCAGCAGCTCAAGCGGGAGAGGCTACGAGCAGTACGTC. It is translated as CASSSSGRGYEQYV.

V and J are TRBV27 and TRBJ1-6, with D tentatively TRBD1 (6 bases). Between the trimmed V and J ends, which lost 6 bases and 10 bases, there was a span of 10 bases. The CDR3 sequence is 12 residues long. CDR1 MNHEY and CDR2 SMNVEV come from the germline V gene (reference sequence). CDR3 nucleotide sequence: TGTGCCAGCAGAAACAGGGACTCACCCCTCCACTTT. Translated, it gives CASRNRDSPLHF.

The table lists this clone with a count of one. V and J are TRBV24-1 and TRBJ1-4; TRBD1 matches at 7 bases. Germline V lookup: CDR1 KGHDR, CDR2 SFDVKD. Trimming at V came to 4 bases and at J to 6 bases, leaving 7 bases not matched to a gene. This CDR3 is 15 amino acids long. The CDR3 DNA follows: TGTGCCACCAGTGACCCCGGGCAGGGGGATGAAAAACTGTTTTTT. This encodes CATSDPGQGDEKLFF.

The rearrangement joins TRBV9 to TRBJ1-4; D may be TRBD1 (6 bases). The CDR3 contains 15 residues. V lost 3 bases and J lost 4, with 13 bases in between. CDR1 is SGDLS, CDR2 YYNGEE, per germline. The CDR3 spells CASSGPQGNNEKLFF. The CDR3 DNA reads TGTGCCAGCAGCGGACCACAGGGAAATAATGAAAAACTGTTTTTT.

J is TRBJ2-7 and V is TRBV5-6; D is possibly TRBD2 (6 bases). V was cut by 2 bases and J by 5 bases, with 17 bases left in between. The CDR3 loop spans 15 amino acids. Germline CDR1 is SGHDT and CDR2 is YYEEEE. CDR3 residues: CASSFPGEKAHEQYV. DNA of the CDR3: TGTGCCAGCAGCTTTCCGGGAGAAAAGGCCCACGAGCAGTACGTC.

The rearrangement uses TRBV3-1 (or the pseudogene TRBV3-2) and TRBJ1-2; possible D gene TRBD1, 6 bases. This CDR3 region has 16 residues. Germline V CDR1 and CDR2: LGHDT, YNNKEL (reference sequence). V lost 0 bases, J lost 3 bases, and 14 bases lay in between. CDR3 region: CASSQDRTGTHYGYTF. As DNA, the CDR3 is TGTGCCAGCAGCCAAGATAGGACCGGGACACACTATGGCTACACCTTC.

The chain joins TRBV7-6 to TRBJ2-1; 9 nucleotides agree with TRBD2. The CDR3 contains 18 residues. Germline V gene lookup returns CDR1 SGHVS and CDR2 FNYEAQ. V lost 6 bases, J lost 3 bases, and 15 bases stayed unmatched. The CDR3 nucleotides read TGTGCCAGCAGTCGCGGGGGGGCCGGGACTAGAATCTACAATGAGCAGTTCTTC. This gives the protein CASSRGGAGTRIYNEQFF. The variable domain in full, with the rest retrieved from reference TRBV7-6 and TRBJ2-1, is GAGVSQSPRYKVTKRGQDVALRCDPISGHVSLYWYRQALGQGPEFLTYFNYEAQQDKSGLPNDRFSAERPEGSISTLTIQRTEQRDSAMYRCASSRGGAGTRIYNEQFFGPGTRLTVL.

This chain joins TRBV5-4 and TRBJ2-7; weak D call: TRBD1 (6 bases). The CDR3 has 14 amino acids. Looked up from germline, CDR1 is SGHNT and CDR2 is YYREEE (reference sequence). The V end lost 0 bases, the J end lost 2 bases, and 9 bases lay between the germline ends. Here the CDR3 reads CASSLAGAAYEQYV. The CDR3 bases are TGTGCCAGCAGCTTGGCAGGGGCAGCCTACGAGCAGTACGTC.

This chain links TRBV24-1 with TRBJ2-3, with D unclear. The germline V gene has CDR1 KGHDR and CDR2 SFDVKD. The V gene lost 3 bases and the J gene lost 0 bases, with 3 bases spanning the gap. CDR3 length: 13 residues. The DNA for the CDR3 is TGTGCCACCAGTGATGGCAGCACAGATACGCAGTATTTT. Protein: CATSDGSTDTQYF.

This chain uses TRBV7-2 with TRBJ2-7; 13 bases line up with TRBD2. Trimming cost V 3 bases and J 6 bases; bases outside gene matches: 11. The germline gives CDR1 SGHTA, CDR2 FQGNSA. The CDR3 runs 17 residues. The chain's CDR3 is CASSLRPRTSGGPEQYF. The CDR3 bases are TGTGCCAGCAGCTTGAGGCCTCGGACTAGCGGGGGTCCCGAGCAGTACTTC.

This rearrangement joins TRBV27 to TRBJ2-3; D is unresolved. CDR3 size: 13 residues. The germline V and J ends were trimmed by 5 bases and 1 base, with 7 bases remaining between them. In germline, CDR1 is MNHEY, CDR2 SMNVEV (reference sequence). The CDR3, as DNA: TGTGCCAGCAGTCCCCTAGGCACAGATACGCAGTATTTT. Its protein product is CASSPLGTDTQYF.

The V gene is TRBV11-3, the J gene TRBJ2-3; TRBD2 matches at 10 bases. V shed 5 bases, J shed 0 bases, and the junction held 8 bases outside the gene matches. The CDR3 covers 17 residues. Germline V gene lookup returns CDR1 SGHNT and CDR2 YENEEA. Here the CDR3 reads CASSPRTSGISTDTQYF. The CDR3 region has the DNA TGTGCCAGCAGCCCCCGGACTAGCGGTATTAGCACAGATACGCAGTATTTT.

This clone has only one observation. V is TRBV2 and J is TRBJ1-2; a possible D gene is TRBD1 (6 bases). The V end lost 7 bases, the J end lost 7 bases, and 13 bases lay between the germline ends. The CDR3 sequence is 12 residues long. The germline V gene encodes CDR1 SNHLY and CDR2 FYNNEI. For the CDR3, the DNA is TGTGCCAGCACTACAGGGAAGGGTGGCTACACCTTC. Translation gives CASTTGKGGYTF.

In DNA, the CDR3 is TGTGCCAGCAGCTTACTAGGGGGCGATAATTCACCCCTCCACTTT. It encodes CASSLLGGDNSPLHF. The V call is TRBV7-9, the J call TRBJ1-6; TRBD1 agrees at 7 bases. CDR3 length: 15 amino acids. With V trimmed by 2 bases and J by 5 bases, 3 bases remained unmatched. The germline gives CDR1 SEHNR, CDR2 FQNEAQ (reference sequence).

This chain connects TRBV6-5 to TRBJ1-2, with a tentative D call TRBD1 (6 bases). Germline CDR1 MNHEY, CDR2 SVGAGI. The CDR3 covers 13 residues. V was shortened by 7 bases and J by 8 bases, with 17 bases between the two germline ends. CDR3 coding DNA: TGTGCCAGCACCTCCAGCGGGGGGCCAGGCTACACCTTC. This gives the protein CASTSSGGPGYTF.

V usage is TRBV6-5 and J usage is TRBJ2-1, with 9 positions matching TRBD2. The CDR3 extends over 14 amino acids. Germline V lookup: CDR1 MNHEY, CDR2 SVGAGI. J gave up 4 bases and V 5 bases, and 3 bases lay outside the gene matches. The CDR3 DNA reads TGTGCCAGCAGTCCGACTAGCGGTTACAATGAGCAGTTCTTC. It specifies CASSPTSGYNEQFF.

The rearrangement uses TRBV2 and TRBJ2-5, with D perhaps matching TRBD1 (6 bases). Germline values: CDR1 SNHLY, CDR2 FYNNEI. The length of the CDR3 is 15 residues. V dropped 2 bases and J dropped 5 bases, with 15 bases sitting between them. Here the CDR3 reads CASSELRGQGETQYF. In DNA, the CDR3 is TGTGCCAGCAGTGAATTAAGAGGGCAGGGGGAGACCCAGTACTTC.

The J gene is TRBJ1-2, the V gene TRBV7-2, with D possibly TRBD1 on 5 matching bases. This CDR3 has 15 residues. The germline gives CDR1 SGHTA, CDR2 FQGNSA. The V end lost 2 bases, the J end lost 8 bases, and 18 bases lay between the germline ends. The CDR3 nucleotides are TGTGCCAGCAGCTTACGGCAGGGAAACTTCAGAGGCTACACCTTC. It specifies CASSLRQGNFRGYTF.